This T cell receptor (beta chain) derives from a study of CD4+ T cells in melanoma. Study conclusions and caveats: CD8+ T cell, macrophage and B cell function reportedly correlated with neoantigen-specific CD4+ T cells.

From germline, CDR1 is SGHRS and CDR2 YFSETQ. Trimming left V 0 bases short and J 4 bases short, with 14 bases between. The CDR3 is made up of 16 amino acids. TCRdb's table, derived via immunoSEQ multiplex PCR, lists solely in-frame clones and lacks some. This sample has about 140,000 clones, with nearly 95% found just once. As concerns this clone: The antigen is unknown.

This TCR was recovered from a human donor with melanoma. This chain links TRBV5-1 with TRBJ2-1; D might be TRBD1 (5 bases). For the CDR3, the DNA is TGCGCCAGCAGCTTGGAGTACAGGCAGTCGTACAATGAGCAGTTCTTC. Translation gives CASSLEYRQSYNEQFF.